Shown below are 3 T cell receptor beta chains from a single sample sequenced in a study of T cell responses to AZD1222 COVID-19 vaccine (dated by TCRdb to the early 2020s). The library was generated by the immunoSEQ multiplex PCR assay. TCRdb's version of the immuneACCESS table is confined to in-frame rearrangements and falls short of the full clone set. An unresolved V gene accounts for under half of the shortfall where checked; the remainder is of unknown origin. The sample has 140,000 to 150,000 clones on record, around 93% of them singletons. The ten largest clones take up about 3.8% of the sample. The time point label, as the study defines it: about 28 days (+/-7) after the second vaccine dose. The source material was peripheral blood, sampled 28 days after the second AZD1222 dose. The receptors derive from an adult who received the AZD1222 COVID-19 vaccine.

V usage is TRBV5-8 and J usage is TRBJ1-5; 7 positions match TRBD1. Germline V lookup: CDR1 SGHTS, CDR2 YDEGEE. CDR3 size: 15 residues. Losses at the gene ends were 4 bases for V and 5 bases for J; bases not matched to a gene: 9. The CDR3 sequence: CASSRRTGGDQPQHF. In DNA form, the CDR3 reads TGTGCCAGCAGCAGGCGGACAGGCGGGGATCAGCCCCAGCATTTT.

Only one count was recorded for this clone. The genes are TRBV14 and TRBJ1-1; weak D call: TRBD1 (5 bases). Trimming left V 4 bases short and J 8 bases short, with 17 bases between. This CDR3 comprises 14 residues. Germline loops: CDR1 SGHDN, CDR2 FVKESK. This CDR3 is CASSRTRGSSEAFF. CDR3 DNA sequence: TGTGCCAGCAGCCGGACACGGGGTTCATCCGAAGCTTTCTTT.

In DNA, the CDR3 is TGCAGCGTTGGCACAGATACGCAGTATTTT. It codes for CSVGTDTQYF. The chain is built from TRBV29-1 and TRBJ2-3; D not certain. This CDR3 contains 10 residues. V was clipped by 4 bases and J by 1 base, with 0 bases between them. Germline V gives CDR1 SQVTM, CDR2 ANQGSEA.